This T cell receptor beta chain was sequenced in a study of human T cells and chemical hapten exposure. As for the study in general: Subjects had 2% DPC placed on about 2 cm by about 2 cm of upper inner arm skin for sensitization. Findings of the study overall: The formation of large CDR3 similarity clusters by expanded TCRs significantly exceeded that of controls.

The library put unique molecular identifiers onto individual cDNA molecules. TCRdb re-called the RACE reads with MiXCR, one entry per CDR3 protein. The sample shows fewer than 150,000 distinct CDR3 sequences, around 13% of them seen only once. Specified time point: patch test 1, 2 weeks after DPC sensitization. Sample treatment: therapeutic diphenylcyclopropenone sensitization with weekly scalp DPC. Blood draws came first, before each patch test. The CDR3 covers 11 residues. The V gene lost 6 bases and the J gene lost 7 bases, with 4 bases spanning the gap. This clonotype was counted a few times. Its antigen is currently unknown.

The chain joins TRBV23-1 to TRBJ1-6; D not resolved. TRBV23-1 is an open reading frame, and its role is uncertain. Source: whole blood, taken in connection with sensitization to the hapten diphenylcyclopropenone (DPC). The clonotype originates from a man aged 18 to 30 with alopecia areata. Some clones in this sample may be carry-over from other donors' samples. CDR3 coding DNA: TGCGCCAGCAGACACAATTCACCCCTCCACTTT. This encodes CASRHNSPLHF.